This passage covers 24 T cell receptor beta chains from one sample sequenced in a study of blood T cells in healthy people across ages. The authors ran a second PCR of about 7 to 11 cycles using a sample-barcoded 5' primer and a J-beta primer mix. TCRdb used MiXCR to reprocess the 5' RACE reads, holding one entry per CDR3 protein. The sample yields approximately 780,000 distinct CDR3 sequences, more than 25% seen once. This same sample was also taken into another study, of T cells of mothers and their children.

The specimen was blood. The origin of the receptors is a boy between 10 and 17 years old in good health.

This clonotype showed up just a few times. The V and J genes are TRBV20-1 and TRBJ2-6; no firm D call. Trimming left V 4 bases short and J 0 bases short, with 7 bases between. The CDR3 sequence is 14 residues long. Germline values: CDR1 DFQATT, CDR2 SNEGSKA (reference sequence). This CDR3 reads CSATPFSGANVLTF. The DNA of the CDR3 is TGCAGTGCTACTCCCTTCTCTGGGGCCAACGTCCTGACTTTC.

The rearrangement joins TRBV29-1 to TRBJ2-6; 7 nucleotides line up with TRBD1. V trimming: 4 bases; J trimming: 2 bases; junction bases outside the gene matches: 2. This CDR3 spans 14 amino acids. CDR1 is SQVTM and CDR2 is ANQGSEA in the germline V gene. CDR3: CSVGTGAGANVLTF. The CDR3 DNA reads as TGCAGCGTTGGAACAGGGGCTGGGGCCAACGTCCTGACTTTC. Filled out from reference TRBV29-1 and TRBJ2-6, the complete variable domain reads SAVISQKPSRDICQRGTSLTIQCQVDSQVTMMFWYRQQPGQSLTLIATANQGSEATYESGFVIDKFPISRPNLTFSTLTVSNMSPEDSSIYLCSVGTGAGANVLTFGAGSRLTVL.

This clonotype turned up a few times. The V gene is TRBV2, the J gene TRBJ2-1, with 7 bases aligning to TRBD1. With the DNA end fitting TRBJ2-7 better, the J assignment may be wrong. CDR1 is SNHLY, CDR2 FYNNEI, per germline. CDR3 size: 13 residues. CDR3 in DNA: TGTGCCAGTCAAAGGGGGCTCTCCTACGAGCAGTACTTC. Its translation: CASQRGLSYEQYF.

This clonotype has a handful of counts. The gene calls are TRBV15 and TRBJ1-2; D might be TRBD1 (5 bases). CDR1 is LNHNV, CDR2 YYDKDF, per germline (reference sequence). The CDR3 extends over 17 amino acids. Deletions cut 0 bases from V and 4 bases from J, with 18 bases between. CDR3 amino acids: CATSRDRGLGIPYGYTF. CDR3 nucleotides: TGTGCCACCAGCAGAGATCGGGGGTTGGGGATTCCCTATGGCTACACCTTC.

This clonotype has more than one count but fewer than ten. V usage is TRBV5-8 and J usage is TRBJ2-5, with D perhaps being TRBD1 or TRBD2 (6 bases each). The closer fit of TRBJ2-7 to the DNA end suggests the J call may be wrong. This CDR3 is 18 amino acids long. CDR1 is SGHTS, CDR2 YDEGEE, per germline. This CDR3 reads CASTSGLTRRGQTYEQYF. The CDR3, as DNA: TGTGCCAGCACATCTGGTCTGACCCGGAGGGGACAAACCTACGAGCAGTACTTC.

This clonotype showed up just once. As DNA, the CDR3 is TGTGCCAGCTCACCGATGGAGGGAACCGGGGAGCTGTTTTTT. Its protein product is CASSPMEGTGELFF. The V and J genes are TRBV18 and TRBJ2-2; perhaps TRBD2 as D (6 bases). V gave up 3 bases and J gave up 5 bases, with 10 bases separating them. The CDR3 spans 14 residues. Germline CDR1 reads KGHSH; CDR2 reads LQKENI.

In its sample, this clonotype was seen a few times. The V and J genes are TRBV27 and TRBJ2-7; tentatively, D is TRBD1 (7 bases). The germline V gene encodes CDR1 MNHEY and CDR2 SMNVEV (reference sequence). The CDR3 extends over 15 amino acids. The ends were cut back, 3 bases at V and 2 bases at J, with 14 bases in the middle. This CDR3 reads CASSFWQGGTYEQYF. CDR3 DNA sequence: TGTGCCAGCAGTTTCTGGCAGGGGGGTACCTACGAGCAGTACTTC.

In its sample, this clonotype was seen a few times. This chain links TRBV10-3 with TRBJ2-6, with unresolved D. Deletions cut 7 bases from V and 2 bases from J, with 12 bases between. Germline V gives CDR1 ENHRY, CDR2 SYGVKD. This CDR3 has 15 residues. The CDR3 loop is CAIIEGGPGANVLTF. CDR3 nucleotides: TGTGCCATCATAGAAGGTGGACCTGGGGCCAACGTCCTGACTTTC.

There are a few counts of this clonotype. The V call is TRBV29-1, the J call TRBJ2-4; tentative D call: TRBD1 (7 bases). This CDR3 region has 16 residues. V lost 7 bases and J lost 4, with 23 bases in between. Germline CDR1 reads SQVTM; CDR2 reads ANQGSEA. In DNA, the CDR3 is TGCAGCGCTTGGGGACTTCAGGGGGTCCTTAAAAACATTCAGTACTTC. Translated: CSAWGLQGVLKNIQYF. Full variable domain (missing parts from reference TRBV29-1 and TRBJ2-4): SAVISQKPSRDICQRGTSLTIQCQVDSQVTMMFWYRQQPGQSLTLIATANQGSEATYESGFVIDKFPISRPNLTFSTLTVSNMSPEDSSIYLCSAWGLQGVLKNIQYFGAGTRLSVL.

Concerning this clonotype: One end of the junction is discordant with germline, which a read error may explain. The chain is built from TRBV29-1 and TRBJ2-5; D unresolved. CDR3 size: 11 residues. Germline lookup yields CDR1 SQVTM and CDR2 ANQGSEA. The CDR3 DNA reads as TGCAGCGTGCCGAAGGGCCCAACGAAGTTCTTC. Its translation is CSVPKGPTKFF. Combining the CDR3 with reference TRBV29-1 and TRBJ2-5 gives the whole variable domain SAVISQKPSRDICQRGTSLTIQCQVDSQVTMMFWYRQQPGQSLTLIATANQGSEATYESGFVIDKFPISRPNLTFSTLTVSNMSPEDSSIYLCSVPKGPTKFFGPGTRLLVL.

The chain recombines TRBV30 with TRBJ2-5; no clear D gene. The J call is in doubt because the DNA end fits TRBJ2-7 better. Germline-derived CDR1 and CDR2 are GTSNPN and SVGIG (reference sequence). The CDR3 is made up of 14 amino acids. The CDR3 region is CAWRPPLPSYEQYF. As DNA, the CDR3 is TGTGCCTGGAGGCCTCCCCTGCCCTCCTACGAGCAGTACTTC.

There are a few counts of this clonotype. The CDR3 region has the DNA TGTGCCAGCAGTAACTCGGACAGGGGCTACGAGCAGTACTTC. Protein sequence: CASSNSDRGYEQYF. The chain employs TRBV28 and TRBJ2-5, with 9 bases aligning to TRBD1. The DNA end lines up better with TRBJ2-7; the J call may be wrong. The CDR3 runs to 14 residues. The germline gives CDR1 MDHEN, CDR2 SYDVKM.

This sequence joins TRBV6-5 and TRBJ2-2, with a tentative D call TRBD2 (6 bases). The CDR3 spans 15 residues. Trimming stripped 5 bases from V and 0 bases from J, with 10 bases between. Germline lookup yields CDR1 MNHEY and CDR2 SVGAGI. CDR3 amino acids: CASSRREPNTGELFF. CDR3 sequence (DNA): TGTGCCAGCAGTCGACGGGAGCCGAACACCGGGGAGCTGTTTTTT.

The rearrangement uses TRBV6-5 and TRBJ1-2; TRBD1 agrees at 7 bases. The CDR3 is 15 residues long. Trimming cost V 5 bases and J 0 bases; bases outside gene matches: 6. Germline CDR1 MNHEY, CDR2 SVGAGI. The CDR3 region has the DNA TGTGCCAGCAGTCGCGGGGGACAGTCTAACTATGGCTACACCTTC. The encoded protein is CASSRGGQSNYGYTF.

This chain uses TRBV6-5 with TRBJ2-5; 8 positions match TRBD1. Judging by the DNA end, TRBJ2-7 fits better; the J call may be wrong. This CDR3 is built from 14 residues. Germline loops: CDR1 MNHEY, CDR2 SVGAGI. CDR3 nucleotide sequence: TGTGCCAGCAAGAAAGGACAGGGAAACAACGAGCAGTACTTC. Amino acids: CASKKGQGNNEQYF.

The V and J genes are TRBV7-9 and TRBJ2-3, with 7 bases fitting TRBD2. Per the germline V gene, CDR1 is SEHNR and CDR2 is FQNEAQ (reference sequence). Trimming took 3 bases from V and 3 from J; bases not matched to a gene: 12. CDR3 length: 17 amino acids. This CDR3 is CASSFSGAVLVTDTQYF. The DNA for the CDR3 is TGTGCCAGCAGCTTCAGCGGGGCGGTCCTTGTGACAGATACGCAGTATTTT.

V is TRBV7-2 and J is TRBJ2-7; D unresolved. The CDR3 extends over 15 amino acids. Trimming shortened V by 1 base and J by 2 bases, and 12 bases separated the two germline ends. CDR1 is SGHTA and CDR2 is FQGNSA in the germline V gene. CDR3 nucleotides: TGTGCCAGCAGCTTAGTCCACTCCCTCACCTACGAGCAGTACTTC. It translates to CASSLVHSLTYEQYF.

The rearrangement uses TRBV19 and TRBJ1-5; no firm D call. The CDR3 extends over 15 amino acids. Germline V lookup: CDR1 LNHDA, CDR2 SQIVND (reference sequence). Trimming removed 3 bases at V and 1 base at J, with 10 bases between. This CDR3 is CASSIQSLSNQPQHF. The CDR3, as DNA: TGTGCCAGTAGTATTCAGTCACTGAGCAATCAGCCCCAGCATTTT.

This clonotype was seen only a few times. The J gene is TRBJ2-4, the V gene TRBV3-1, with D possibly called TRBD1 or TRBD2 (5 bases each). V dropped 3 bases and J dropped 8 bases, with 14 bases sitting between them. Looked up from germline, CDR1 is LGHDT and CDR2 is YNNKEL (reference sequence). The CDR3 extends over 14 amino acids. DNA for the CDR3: TGTGCCAGCAGCCACAGGGAACTAGGAGACATTCAGTACTTC. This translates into CASSHRELGDIQYF.

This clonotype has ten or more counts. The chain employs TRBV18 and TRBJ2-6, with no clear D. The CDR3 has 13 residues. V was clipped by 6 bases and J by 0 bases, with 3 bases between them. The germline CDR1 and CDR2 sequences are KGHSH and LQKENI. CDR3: CASSVSGANVLTF. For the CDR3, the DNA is TGTGCCAGCTCCGTCTCTGGGGCCAACGTCCTGACTTTC.

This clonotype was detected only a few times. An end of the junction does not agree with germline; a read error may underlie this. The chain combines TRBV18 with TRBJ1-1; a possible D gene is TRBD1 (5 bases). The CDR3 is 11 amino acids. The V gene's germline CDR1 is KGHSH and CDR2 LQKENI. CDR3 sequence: CASSPRQQSIF. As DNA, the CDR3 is TGTGCCAGCTCACCAAGACAGCAGTCAATCTTT.

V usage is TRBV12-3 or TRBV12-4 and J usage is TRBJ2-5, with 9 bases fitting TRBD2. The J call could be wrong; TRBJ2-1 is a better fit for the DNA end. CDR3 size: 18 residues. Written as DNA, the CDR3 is TGTGCCAGCAGTCCGGGGACTAGCTCCTTAGCCCTCTACAATGAGCAGTTCTTC. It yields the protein CASSPGTSSLALYNEQFF.

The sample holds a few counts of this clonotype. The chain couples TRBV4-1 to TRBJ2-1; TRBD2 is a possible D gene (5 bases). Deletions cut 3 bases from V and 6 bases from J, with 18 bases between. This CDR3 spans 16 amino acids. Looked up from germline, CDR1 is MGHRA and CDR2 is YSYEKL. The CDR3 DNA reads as TGCGCCAGCAGCCACCCCCCCGGGGAGCTATTCAATGAGCAGTTCTTC. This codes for CASSHPPGELFNEQFF.

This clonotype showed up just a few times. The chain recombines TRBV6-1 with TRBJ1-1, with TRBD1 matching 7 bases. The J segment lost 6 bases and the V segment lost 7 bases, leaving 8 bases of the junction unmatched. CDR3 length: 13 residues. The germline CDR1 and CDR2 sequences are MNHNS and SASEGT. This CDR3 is CASTAPQGAEAFF. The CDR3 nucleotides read TGTGCCAGCACCGCCCCCCAGGGGGCTGAAGCTTTCTTT.